The following is a TCR beta chain sequence with its context. Its antigen is not known. Gene names denote mouse genes. The read terminates 1 residue before the CDR3 end, so the remaining end is supplied by the germline J gene. The data belong to a study of tissue T cells after allogeneic stem cell transplantation. Per germline, CDR1 NNHNN and CDR2 SYGAGS (reference sequence). CDR3 length: 15 residues. Trimming cost V 0 bases and J 2 bases; bases outside gene matches: 0. General study points: Anatomically similar tissues had similar TCR repertoires within each patient. Limitations included a small, clinically heterogeneous cohort and limited sampling depth.

Data came from immunoSEQ multiplex PCR; TCRdb stores just in-frame clones and leaves some out. The data hold about 48,000 clones, with nearly 75% observed a single time. The gene calls are TRBV13-2 and TRBJ2-5; 10 bases line up with TRBD2. This receptor was obtained from a pool of C57BL/6 mice in good health. The sample comprised sorted cells pooled from one or two spleens. CDR3 sequence reads: CASGDDWGGQDTQYF. CDR3 bases read: TGTGCCAGCGGTGATGACTGGGGGGGCCAAGACACCCAGTAC.